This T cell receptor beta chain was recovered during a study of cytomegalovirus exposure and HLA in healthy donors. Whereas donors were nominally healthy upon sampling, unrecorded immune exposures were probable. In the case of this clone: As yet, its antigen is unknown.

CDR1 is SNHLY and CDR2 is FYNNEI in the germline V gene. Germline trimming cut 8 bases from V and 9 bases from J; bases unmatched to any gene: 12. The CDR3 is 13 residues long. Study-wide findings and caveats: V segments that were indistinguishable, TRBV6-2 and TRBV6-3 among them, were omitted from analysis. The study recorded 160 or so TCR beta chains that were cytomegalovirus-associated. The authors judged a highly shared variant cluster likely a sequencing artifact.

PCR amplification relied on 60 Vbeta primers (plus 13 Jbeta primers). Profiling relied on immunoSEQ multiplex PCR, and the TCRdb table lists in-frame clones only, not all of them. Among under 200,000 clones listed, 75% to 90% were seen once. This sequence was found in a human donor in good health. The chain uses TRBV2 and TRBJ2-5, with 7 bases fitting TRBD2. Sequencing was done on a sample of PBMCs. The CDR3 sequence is CASLRSGRGAQYF. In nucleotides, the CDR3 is TGTGCCAGCCTGAGGTCCGGCCGGGGGGCCCAGTACTTC.